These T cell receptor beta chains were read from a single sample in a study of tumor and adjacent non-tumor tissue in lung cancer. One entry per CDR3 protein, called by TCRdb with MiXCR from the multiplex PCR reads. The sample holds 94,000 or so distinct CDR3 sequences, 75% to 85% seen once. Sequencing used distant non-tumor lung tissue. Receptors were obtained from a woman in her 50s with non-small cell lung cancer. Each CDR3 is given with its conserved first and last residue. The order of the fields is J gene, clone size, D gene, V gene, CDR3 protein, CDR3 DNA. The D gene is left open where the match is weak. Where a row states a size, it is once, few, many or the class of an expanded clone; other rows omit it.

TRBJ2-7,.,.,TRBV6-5,CASTSQVSYEQYF,TGTGCCAGCACTAGCCAGGTGTCCTACGAGCAGTACTTC
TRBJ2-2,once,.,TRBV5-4,CTSRPTGQGGTGELFF,TGTACCAGCAGGCCAACAGGGCAGGGAGGGACCGGGGAGCTGTTTTTT
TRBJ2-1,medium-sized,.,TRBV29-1,CSVPKTFNEQFF,TGCAGCGTTCCTAAAACTTTCAATGAGCAGTTCTTC
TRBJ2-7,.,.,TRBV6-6,CTSKENYEQYF,TGTACCAGCAAGGAAAATTACGAGCAGTACTTC
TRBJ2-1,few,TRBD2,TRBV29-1,CNAKRREEGEQFF,TGCAACGCCAAGAGGCGGGAGGAAGGTGAGCAGTTCTTC
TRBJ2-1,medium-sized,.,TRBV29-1,CSTRFNPFDEQFF,TGCAGCACTCGCTTTAATCCCTTCGATGAGCAGTTCTTC
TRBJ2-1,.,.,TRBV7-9,CASIRGDNELFF,TGTGCCAGCATCCGAGGAGACAATGAGCTGTTCTTC
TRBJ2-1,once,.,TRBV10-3,CAITPHVGNDQFF,TGTGCCATCACCCCCCATGTAGGCAATGACCAGTTCTTC
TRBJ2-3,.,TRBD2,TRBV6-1,CVSSLPTSGSDTQYF,TGTGTCAGCAGTTTACCGACTAGCGGGAGTGATACACAGTATTTT
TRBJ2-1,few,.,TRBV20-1,CSARSLDEQFF,TGCAGTGCTAGATCCCTGGATGAGCAGTTCTTC
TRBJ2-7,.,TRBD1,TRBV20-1,CNTYTGDSYEQYF,TGCAATACTTATACAGGGGACTCCTACGAGCAGTACTTC
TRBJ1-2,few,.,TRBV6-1,CASRQGHDGYTF,TGTGCCAGCAGACAGGGACATGATGGCTACACCTTC
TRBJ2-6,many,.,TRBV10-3,CAIMGAQLSGANVLTF,TGTGCCATCATGGGTGCACAGCTCTCTGGGGCCAACGTCCTGACTTTC
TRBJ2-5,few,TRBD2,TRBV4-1,CASSQQTSGGRETQYF,TGTGCCAGCAGCCAACAGACTAGCGGGGGCCGAGAGACCCAGTACTTC
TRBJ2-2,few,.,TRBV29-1,CSAGDFTGELFF,TGCAGCGCTGGAGATTTCACCGGGGAACTGTTTTTT
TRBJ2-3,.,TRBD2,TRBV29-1,CNVVREPLTSGRPTDTQYF,TGCAACGTTGTCCGGGAACCCCTGACTAGCGGGAGGCCCACAGATACGCAGTATTTT
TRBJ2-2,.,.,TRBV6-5,CASSARSGELFF,TGTGCCAGCAGTGCCCGAAGCGGGGAGCTGTTTTTT
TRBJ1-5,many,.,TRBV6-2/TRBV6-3,CASSSDSNNQPQHF,TGTGCCAGCAGTTCGGACAGCAACAATCAGCCCCAGCATTTT
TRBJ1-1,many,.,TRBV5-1,CASSPDANTEAFF,TGCGCCAGCAGCCCGGACGCGAACACTGAAGCTTTCTTT
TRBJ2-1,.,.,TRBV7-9,CASKPEGRGYEQFF,TGTGCCTCAAAACCGGAGGGAAGGGGATACGAGCAGTTCTTC
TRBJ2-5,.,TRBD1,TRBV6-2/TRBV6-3,CASSVNPGQGGRTQYF,TGTGCCAGTAGTGTGAACCCGGGACAGGGGGGTCGGACCCAGTACTTC
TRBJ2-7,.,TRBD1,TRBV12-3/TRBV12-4,CASTRDSQPEQYF,TGTGCAAGCACCCGGGACAGCCAACCCGAGCAGTACTTC
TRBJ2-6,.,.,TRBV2,CVSSPRGELSGANVLTF,TGTGTGAGCAGCCCCAGGGGCGAGCTCTCTGGGGCCAACGTCCTGACTTTC
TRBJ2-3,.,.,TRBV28,CASNLGLRLSTDTQYF,TGTGCCAGTAACTTAGGACTTCGACTATCCACAGATACGCAGTATTTT
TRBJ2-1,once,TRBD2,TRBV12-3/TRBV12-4,CASCLDRAGGPQEQFF,TGTGCCAGCTGTTTAGATCGAGCGGGAGGGCCACAGGAACAGTTCTTC
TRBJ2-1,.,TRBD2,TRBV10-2,CGSSESGGNLSYNEQFF,TGCGGCAGTAGTGAGTCGGGGGGTAATCTCTCCTACAATGAGCAGTTCTTC
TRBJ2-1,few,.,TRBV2,CASSNRDALSYNEQFF,TGTGCCAGCAGTAACCGGGACGCCCTCTCCTACAATGAGCAGTTCTTC
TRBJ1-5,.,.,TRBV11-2,CARSLASNQPQHF,TGTGCTCGCAGCCTGGCGAGTAATCAGCCCCAGCATTTT
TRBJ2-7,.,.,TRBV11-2,CACSQTDTAYEQYF,TGTGCCTGCAGCCAGACTGACACTGCCTACGAGCAGTACTTC
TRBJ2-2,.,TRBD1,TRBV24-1,CAASEGQDYTGELFF,TGTGCCGCCAGTGAGGGACAGGACTACACCGGTGAGCTGTTTTTT
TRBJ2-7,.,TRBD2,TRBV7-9,CASCLGTSGAEHYF,TGTGCCAGCTGCTTAGGGACTAGCGGGGCCGAGCATTACTTC